These 25 T cell receptor beta chains share one sample of origin, sequenced in a study of shared clonotypes between healthy human individuals. Clones were read by immunoSEQ multiplex PCR, and TCRdb kept only the in-frame ones, dropping some. The sample shows over 2 million clones, about 95% of them seen only once. Sequenced sample: naive CD4+ T cells sorted from blood. The subset here: CD45RA+ positively selected. The receptors here all came from a man aged 18 to 35 in good health.

This chain links TRBV10-3 with TRBJ1-5; no definite D call. V was shortened by 0 bases and J by 1 base, with 13 bases between the two germline ends. Per germline, CDR1 ENHRY and CDR2 SYGVKD. This CDR3 contains 17 residues. The CDR3 sequence: CAISESISVASNQPQHF. Here the CDR3 DNA reads TGTGCCATCAGTGAGTCGATATCGGTTGCCAGCAATCAGCCCCAGCATTTT.

Remarks on this clone: Sequence at one end of the junction differs from germline and may be a read error. The V gene is TRBV7-7, the J gene TRBJ2-1, with D perhaps TRBD1 (6 bases). The CDR3 runs to 13 residues. The germline V gene has CDR1 SSHAT and CDR2 FNYEAQ (reference sequence). As DNA, the CDR3 is TGTGCTAGCAGCTCGGACAGTGTAAATGAGCAGTTCTTC. As protein: CASSSDSVNEQFF.

The chain carries TRBV28 and TRBJ1-2, with no clear D. The CDR3 spans 17 residues. The ends were cut back, 4 bases at V and 0 bases at J, with 18 bases in the middle. CDR1 is MDHEN, CDR2 SYDVKM, per germline. The chain's CDR3 is CASSSPGAGGSNYGYTF. The CDR3 DNA sequence: TGTGCCAGCAGTTCCCCCGGTGCGGGAGGTTCTAACTATGGCTACACCTTC.

Regarding this clone: Other DNA sequences in the same sample also yield this CDR3. The chain joins TRBV18 to TRBJ2-7; TRBD1 matches 7 bases. Germline CDR1 KGHSH, CDR2 LQKENI. Losses at the gene ends were 3 bases for V and 4 bases for J; bases not matched to a gene: 3. This CDR3 is built from 13 residues. The CDR3 sequence is CASSPGDSYEQYF. The CDR3 nucleotides are TGTGCCAGCTCACCGGGGGACAGTTACGAGCAGTACTTC.

V is TRBV7-2 and J is TRBJ2-7, with 7 bases fitting TRBD2. CDR1 is SGHTA, CDR2 FQGNSA, per germline. This CDR3 has 14 amino acids. Trimming took 2 bases from V and 6 from J; bases not matched to a gene: 7. The CDR3 DNA reads as TGTGCCAGCAGCTTAAGCGGGGCCTCCGGCGAGCAGTACTTC. This sequence encodes CASSLSGASGEQYF.

Note on this clone: Different DNA sequences within this sample yield the same CDR3. The chain links TRBV7-2 to TRBJ1-1; no reliable D call. Germline lookup yields CDR1 SGHTA and CDR2 FQGNSA. This CDR3 contains 12 residues. Trimming took 5 bases from V and 2 from J, leaving 6 bases between them. CDR3 sequence: CASSLLNTEAFF. The CDR3 DNA reads as TGTGCCAGCAGCCTCTTAAACACTGAAGCTTTCTTT. Based on the CDR3 plus reference TRBV7-2 and TRBJ1-1, the full variable domain is GAGVSQSPSNKVTEKGKDVELRCDPISGHTALYWYRQSLGQGLEFLIYFQGNSAPDKSGLPSDRFSAERTGGSVSTLTIQRTQQEDSAVYLCASSLLNTEAFFGQGTRLTVV.

The rearrangement links TRBV7-2 to TRBJ2-1; 9 bases match TRBD2. CDR3 length: 15 residues. Per the germline V gene, CDR1 is SGHTA and CDR2 is FQGNSA. V shed 5 bases and J 4 bases; nucleotides not matched to a gene: 6. The CDR3 DNA reads TGTGCCAGCAGCAAAGGGCTAGCGGGGTACAATGAGCAGTTCTTC. Its protein is CASSKGLAGYNEQFF.

This chain uses TRBV27 with TRBJ2-3, with 10 bases lining up with TRBD2. The CDR3 sequence is 16 residues long. The trim removed 0 bases at V and 4 bases at J, leaving 4 bases unmatched. The germline gives CDR1 MNHEY, CDR2 SMNVEV (reference sequence). The CDR3 spells CASSLSSSGSPDTQYF. DNA for the CDR3: TGTGCCAGCAGTTTATCATCTAGCGGGAGCCCAGATACGCAGTATTTT.

About this clone: A read error may account for a junction end that differs from germline. The V gene is TRBV15, the J gene TRBJ2-5; 7 bases are shared with TRBD1. Germline CDR1 is LNHNV and CDR2 is YYDKDF (reference sequence). This CDR3 has 16 residues. CDR3 coding DNA: TGTGCCACCAGCAGAGATTGGGCAGGGGGTAAGGAGACCCAGCACTTC. It yields the protein CATSRDWAGGKETQHF.

The V and J genes are TRBV6-5 and TRBJ1-1; tentatively, D is TRBD1 (6 bases). CDR3 length: 13 amino acids. Germline V CDR1 and CDR2: MNHEY, SVGAGI. V lost 8 bases and J 2 bases, leaving 12 bases between the germline ends. The CDR3 region has the DNA TGTGCCAGCGGGAGGGGGGGAAACACTGAAGCTTTCTTT. Amino acids: CASGRGGNTEAFF.

V gene TRBV6-5 combines with J gene TRBJ1-1; D gene ambiguous. V gave up 4 bases and J gave up 11 bases, with 20 bases separating them. CDR1 is MNHEY, CDR2 SVGAGI, per germline. CDR3 size: 14 residues. CDR3: CASSSRNGARIAFF. CDR3 bases: TGTGCCAGCAGTTCCCGCAATGGAGCTCGGATTGCTTTCTTT.

The chain recombines TRBV19 with TRBJ1-4, with D hard to call. The CDR3 runs 11 residues. Trimming removed 9 bases from V and 8 bases from J, with 10 bases in between. The germline V gene encodes CDR1 LNHDA and CDR2 SQIVND (reference sequence). The chain's CDR3 is CASSWAEKLFF. Here the CDR3 DNA reads TGTGCCAGCTCTTGGGCCGAAAAACTGTTTTTT.

The V and J genes are TRBV29-1 and TRBJ2-5; TRBD1 or TRBD2 may be the D gene (5 bases each). The CDR3 is 13 amino acids. The germline gives CDR1 SQVTM, CDR2 ANQGSEA. Trimming stripped 4 bases from V and 4 bases from J, with 13 bases between. The CDR3 reads CSVVLGPGETQYF. In DNA form, the CDR3 reads TGCAGCGTTGTATTGGGACCCGGAGAGACCCAGTACTTC.

The rearrangement uses TRBV14 and TRBJ2-1; TRBD1 matches at 8 bases. The V gene end was trimmed by 5 bases and the J gene end by 12 bases; junction bases not matched to a gene: 9. Per germline, CDR1 SGHDN and CDR2 FVKESK. This CDR3 has 13 residues. Here the CDR3 DNA reads TGTGCCAGCAGCTGGGCAGGGGGCAACGGGCAGTTCTTC. Translated, it gives CASSWAGGNGQFF.

CDR3: CASSIDHFRDVPDTQYF. CDR3 DNA sequence: TGTGCCAGTAGTATAGATCATTTTAGGGACGTGCCGGATACGCAGTATTTT. The chain carries TRBV19 and TRBJ2-3; D could derive from TRBD1 or TRBD2 (5 bases each). Trimming shortened V by 0 bases and J by 6 bases, and 19 bases separated the two germline ends. This CDR3 contains 17 residues. Looked up from germline, CDR1 is LNHDA and CDR2 is SQIVND (reference sequence).

The rearrangement links TRBV28 to TRBJ1-2; D is possibly TRBD1 (6 bases). The CDR3 runs to 16 residues. V lost 3 bases and J 4 bases, leaving 18 bases between the germline ends. Germline V CDR1 and CDR2: MDHEN, SYDVKM. DNA of the CDR3: TGTGCCAGCAGTTTGGACCAGGACAGTTATTTCTATGGCTACACCTTC. Its translation: CASSLDQDSYFYGYTF.

The chain uses TRBV13 and TRBJ2-2; 13 nucleotides agree with TRBD2. The CDR3 extends over 19 amino acids. The V segment lost 1 base and the J segment 0 bases; nucleotides outside the gene matches: 5. Germline CDR1 reads PRHDT; CDR2 reads FYEKMQ (reference sequence). Here the CDR3 reads CASSLEGTSGASNTGELFF. CDR3 DNA sequence: TGTGCCAGCAGCTTAGAGGGGACTAGCGGGGCGTCGAACACCGGGGAGCTGTTTTTT.

The chain couples TRBV4-1 to TRBJ2-4; D not certain. The CDR3 extends over 13 amino acids. Germline-derived CDR1 and CDR2 are MGHRA and YSYEKL. Trimming took off 0 bases at V and 10 bases at J, with 10 bases between the two ends. CDR3 sequence reads: CASSQDFGRIQYF. CDR3 bases: TGCGCCAGCAGCCAAGATTTCGGACGGATTCAGTACTTC.

The chain couples TRBV10-3 to TRBJ1-5, with 8 positions matching TRBD1. The J segment lost 5 bases and the V segment lost 6 bases, leaving 6 bases of the junction unmatched. Germline CDR1 reads ENHRY; CDR2 reads SYGVKD. The CDR3 has 14 amino acids. The CDR3, as DNA: TGTGCCATCAGGTCGGACAGGGAATATCAGCCCCAGCATTTT. As protein: CAIRSDREYQPQHF.

This clone was detected many times. V gene TRBV9 combines with J gene TRBJ2-1; 8 positions match TRBD2. The CDR3 runs 14 residues. Germline assignment: CDR1 SGDLS and CDR2 YYNGEE. Unmatched junction bases numbered 1, after V lost 0 bases and J lost 5 bases. CDR3 DNA: TGTGCCAGCAGCGTAGGACTAGCGAACAATGAGCAGTTCTTC. Amino acid sequence: CASSVGLANNEQFF.

Details on this clone: The identical CDR3 is also encoded by other nucleotide sequences in the sample. V is TRBV2 and J is TRBJ1-5, with D maybe TRBD1 (5 bases). V gave up 6 bases and J gave up 4 bases, with 10 bases separating them. The CDR3 is made up of 13 amino acids. Germline CDR1 is SNHLY and CDR2 is FYNNEI. The CDR3 reads CASRGTGNQPQHF. The CDR3 DNA reads as TGTGCCAGCAGGGGGACGGGAAATCAGCCCCAGCATTTT.

This clone has only one observation. This chain connects TRBV20-1 to TRBJ2-7; 7 bases are a match to TRBD1. With 6 bases clipped from V and 3 bases from J, the junction kept 2 bases outside the gene matches. This CDR3 has 11 amino acids. Germline values: CDR1 DFQATT, CDR2 SNEGSKA (reference sequence). The CDR3 DNA reads TGCAGTGCCTGGGACAGCTACGAGCAGTACTTC. This encodes CSAWDSYEQYF.

The chain combines TRBV5-4 with TRBJ2-5; 10 bases match TRBD2. V gave up 0 bases and J gave up 2 bases; unmatched junction bases: 4. Germline lookup yields CDR1 SGHNT and CDR2 YYREEE (reference sequence). The CDR3 sequence is 16 residues long. Here the CDR3 reads CASSLGPAGGQETQYF. The DNA of the CDR3 is TGTGCCAGCAGCTTGGGGCCAGCGGGGGGGCAAGAGACCCAGTACTTC. The variable domain in full, completed from reference TRBV5-4 and TRBJ2-5, reads ETGVTQSPTHLIKTRGQQVTLRCSSQSGHNTVSWYQQALGQGPQFIFQYYREEENGRGNFPPRFSGLQFPNYSSELNVNALELDDSALYLCASSLGPAGGQETQYFGPGTRLLVL.

CDR3 in DNA: TGTGCCAGCAGCCCCCCTGGACAGGGCGCGTTTGATTCACCCCTCCACTTT. It is translated as CASSPPGQGAFDSPLHF. The gene calls are TRBV7-2 and TRBJ1-6, with 8 bases aligning to TRBD1. V dropped 5 bases and J dropped 8; count of bases not matched to a gene: 14. From germline, CDR1 is SGHTA and CDR2 FQGNSA. This CDR3 contains 17 residues.

In DNA, the CDR3 is TGTGCCATCAGTGATAGCGGGGGGGCCGAAGAGACCCAGTACTTC. Protein sequence: CAISDSGGAEETQYF. The V call is TRBV10-3, the J call TRBJ2-5, with 11 positions matching TRBD2. Losses at the gene ends were 3 bases for V and 3 bases for J; bases not matched to a gene: 3. The CDR3 is 15 residues long. Germline CDR1 is ENHRY and CDR2 is SYGVKD.